This record looks at one T cell receptor (beta chain) sequence and its context. This record belongs to a study of T cell responses to AZD1222 COVID-19 vaccine. Per the germline V gene, CDR1 is SGHKS and CDR2 is YYEKEE (reference sequence). The length of the CDR3 is 14 residues. V lost 4 bases and J lost 0, with 11 bases in between. Profiled with immunoSEQ multiplex PCR; TCRdb holds only in-frame clones, not every one. This sample yields over 100,000 clones, of which 86% are seen a single time; about 22% belongs to the top ten. The sequence came from an adult in good health. The chain links TRBV5-5 to TRBJ2-7; tentatively, D is TRBD1 (6 bases). The sample was peripheral blood, taken on day 0 of AZD1222 vaccination. This chain's CDR3 is CASSQPDSSYEQYF. In DNA, the CDR3 is TGTGCCAGCAGCCAACCGGACAGCTCCTACGAGCAGTACTTC.